One sample yielded the 13 T cell receptor beta chains listed below, sequenced in a study of blood T cell repertoires in COVID-19. Using immunoSEQ multiplex PCR, the repertoire was profiled, and TCRdb retains in-frame clones only, with some absent. The sample includes fewer than 350,000 clones, around nine tenths of them seen just once. Sequences were obtained from PBMCs or T cells enriched from blood (not recorded which). The receptors here all came from a woman aged 55-69 years in a cohort exposed to, infected with or recovered from COVID-19 (not recorded which).

The CDR3 sequence: CASYPKNQGGNTEAFF. The CDR3 bases are TGTGCCTCTTACCCCAAAAATCAGGGAGGGAACACTGAAGCTTTCTTT. The genes are TRBV30 and TRBJ1-1; a weak D match, TRBD1 (5 bases). Looked up from germline, CDR1 is GTSNPN and CDR2 is SVGIG (reference sequence). The CDR3 has 16 residues. Trimming cost V 7 bases and J 1 base, with 22 bases left between them. The whole variable domain, remainder taken from reference TRBV30 and TRBJ1-1, is SQTIHQWPATLVQPVGSPLSLECTVEGTSNPNLYWYRQAAGRGLQLLFYSVGIGQISSEVPQNLSASRPQDRQFILSSKKLLLSDSGFYLCASYPKNQGGNTEAFFGQGTRLTVV.

This chain uses TRBV28 with TRBJ1-2; D is perhaps TRBD1 (6 bases). The germline gives CDR1 MDHEN, CDR2 SYDVKM. This CDR3 spans 18 amino acids. V gave up 5 bases and J gave up 4 bases, with 26 bases separating them. In DNA, the CDR3 is TGTGCCAGCAGTCCTGCCTGGGGGGGCTCCTCAGATATCTATGGCTACACCTTC. Its translation is CASSPAWGGSSDIYGYTF.

The chain employs TRBV6-5 and TRBJ2-5, with TRBD2 matching over 8 bases. The CDR3 loop spans 14 amino acids. V trimming: 4 bases; J trimming: 0 bases; junction bases outside the gene matches: 1. CDR1 and CDR2 (germline): MNHEY, SVGAGI. The CDR3 region is CASSLAGHQETQYF. As DNA, the CDR3 is TGTGCCAGCAGTTTAGCGGGGCACCAAGAGACCCAGTACTTC.

The V and J genes are TRBV18 and TRBJ1-4; 8 positions match TRBD1. From germline, CDR1 is KGHSH and CDR2 LQKENI. V gave up 6 bases and J gave up 0 bases; unmatched junction bases: 3. The CDR3 spans 15 residues. CDR3 sequence reads: CASSDRASTNEKLFF. The CDR3 DNA reads TGTGCCAGCTCGGACAGGGCGTCAACTAATGAAAAACTGTTTTTT.

The chain uses TRBV10-3 and TRBJ2-7; D remains ambiguous. The CDR3 runs 14 residues. In germline, CDR1 is ENHRY, CDR2 SYGVKD. The germline V and J ends were trimmed by 3 bases and 1 base, with 10 bases remaining between them. The CDR3 is CAISDNTQSYEQYF. CDR3 DNA sequence: TGTGCCATCAGTGATAACACCCAGTCCTACGAGCAGTACTTC.

The chain combines TRBV2 with TRBJ1-2, with 7 bases fitting TRBD1. Germline loops: CDR1 SNHLY, CDR2 FYNNEI. This CDR3 comprises 15 residues. V was clipped by 4 bases and J by 5 bases; unmatched bases: 10. Here the CDR3 reads CASSAQGRGAYGYTF. CDR3 bases: TGTGCCAGCAGTGCACAGGGGAGAGGGGCTTATGGCTACACCTTC.

The rearrangement links TRBV7-3 to TRBJ2-1, with D tentatively TRBD1 (5 bases). Per the germline V gene, CDR1 is SGHTA and CDR2 is FQGTGA. The CDR3 loop spans 13 amino acids. V lost 2 bases and J lost 4, with 6 bases in between. The CDR3 DNA follows: TGTGCCAGCAGCTTAGGGGCGTACAATGAGCAGTTCTTC. Its protein is CASSLGAYNEQFF.

This clone appeared once. V usage is TRBV4-2 and J usage is TRBJ2-7, with a tentative D call TRBD1 (5 bases). In germline, CDR1 is LGHNA, CDR2 YNFKEQ. Trimming took 0 bases from V and 2 from J, leaving 8 bases between them. The CDR3 has 14 residues. CDR3 sequence: CASSQEGAAYEQYF. In DNA form, the CDR3 reads TGTGCCAGCAGCCAAGAAGGGGCAGCCTACGAGCAGTACTTC.

The V gene is TRBV19, the J gene TRBJ2-7, with D possibly TRBD2 on 5 matching bases. Germline V gene lookup returns CDR1 LNHDA and CDR2 SQIVND (reference sequence). CDR3 size: 16 residues. The ends were cut back, 4 bases at V and 0 bases at J, with 16 bases in the middle. For the CDR3, the DNA is TGTGCCAGTAGTACGGACTTGTTGACTGGCTCCTACGAGCAGTACTTC. Translating gives CASSTDLLTGSYEQYF.

This clone was seen only once. CDR3 in DNA: TGTGCCAGCAGTCCCGGGGGATGGAATCAGCCCCAGCATTTT. Its protein is CASSPGGWNQPQHF. This chain joins TRBV28 and TRBJ1-5; a weak D match, TRBD1 (5 bases). With 5 bases removed from V and 4 bases from J, the gap between germline ends came to 12 bases. The V gene's germline CDR1 is MDHEN and CDR2 SYDVKM. There are 14 residues in the CDR3.

This chain uses TRBV9 with TRBJ2-1; D may be TRBD2 (5 bases). Germline V gives CDR1 SGDLS, CDR2 YYNGEE. V lost 0 bases and J 7 bases, leaving 14 bases between the germline ends. The CDR3 has 15 amino acids. In nucleotides, the CDR3 is TGTGCCAGCAGCGTAGAAGGCAGCGGCCTAAATGAGCAGTTCTTC. The encoded protein is CASSVEGSGLNEQFF.

This chain links TRBV9 with TRBJ1-2; maybe TRBD1 (6 bases). The V end was cut by 7 bases, the J end by 8 bases, with 21 bases between. The length of the CDR3 is 14 residues. CDR1 and CDR2 from the germline V gene are SGDLS and YYNGEE. The CDR3 protein is CASGTGTPYGGYTF. CDR3 bases: TGTGCCAGCGGAACAGGGACACCCTATGGGGGCTACACCTTC.

This chain connects TRBV7-2 to TRBJ1-5, with 8 bases matching TRBD1. CDR3 length: 16 residues. Germline CDR1 and CDR2: SGHTA and FQGNSA. After removal of 1 base from V and 2 bases from J, the junction contained 4 bases not matched to a gene. The CDR3 reads CASSLGTGLGNQPQHF. CDR3 coding DNA: TGTGCCAGCAGCTTAGGGACAGGGCTCGGCAATCAGCCCCAGCATTTT.